This is a list of T cell receptor beta chains from one sample in a study of blood T cell repertoires in COVID-19. Some clones are missing from TCRdb's copy, which holds only in-frame ones; the method was immunoSEQ multiplex PCR. This sample carries 200,000 to 250,000 clones, 81% of them seen once, and the ten largest clones take around 7.5%. The sequenced material came from peripheral blood. The receptors originated from an elderly woman with COVID-19, enrolled during active disease. Both conserved end residues are part of each CDR3. The order of the fields is V gene, D gene, J gene, clone size, CDR3 protein, CDR3 DNA. A D gene is named only where the DNA matches it firmly. Size is omitted from some rows. Given values are once, few, many or a class for expanded clones.

TRBV19	TRBD2	TRBJ2-7	once	CASTGTSGSYEQYF	TGTGCCAGTACTGGGACTAGCGGGTCCTACGAGCAGTACTTC
TRBV4-1	-	TRBJ1-3	-	CASSLRGPFSGNTIYF	TGCGCCAGCAGCCTCAGGGGACCCTTCTCTGGAAACACCATATATTTT
TRBV7-2	TRBD2	TRBJ2-5	-	CASSLATSGASETQYF	TGTGCCAGCAGCTTAGCGACTAGCGGGGCCTCGGAGACCCAGTACTTC
TRBV27	TRBD1	TRBJ2-7	few	CASTPFPPTGANLLF	TGTGCCAGCACCCCTTTCCCCCCCACAGGGGCTAACCTCTTGTTC
TRBV30	-	TRBJ2-7	-	CAWTPNKSGEQYF	TGTGCCTGGACCCCCAATAAGTCGGGGGAGCAGTACTTC
TRBV7-2	TRBD1	TRBJ1-5	-	CASSSRGPQPQHF	TGTGCCAGCAGTTCCAGGGGGCCTCAGCCCCAGCATTTT
TRBV27	-	TRBJ2-7	many	CAVNPDYFHEQYF	TGTGCCGTTAACCCAGATTATTTCCACGAGCAGTACTTC
TRBV3-1/TRBV3-2	-	TRBJ1-1	-	CASSQDPAGATEAFF	TGTGCCAGCAGCCAAGATCCAGCGGGAGCCACTGAAGCTTTCTTT
TRBV30	TRBD1	TRBJ1-5	-	CAWRPRQGAYSNQPQHF	TGTGCCTGGAGACCCCGACAGGGGGCTTATAGCAATCAGCCCCAGCATTTT
TRBV5-1	-	TRBJ1-1	-	CASSLQSMNTEAFF	TGCGCCAGCAGCTTACAGAGCATGAACACTGAAGCTTTCTTT
TRBV12-5	-	TRBJ1-1	-	CASATMSGGTEAFF	TGTGCTAGTGCCACGATGTCCGGGGGGACTGAAGCTTTCTTT
TRBV7-2	TRBD2	TRBJ2-5	-	CASSLVLAGSKETQYF	TGTGCCAGCAGCTTAGTCCTAGCGGGAAGCAAAGAGACCCAGTACTTC
TRBV5-5	TRBD1	TRBJ1-2	-	CASSLGTGNYGYTF	TGTGCCAGCAGCTTAGGGACAGGGAACTATGGCTACACCTTC
TRBV11-2	TRBD1	TRBJ2-7	-	CASSSPGTGGFGEQYF	TGTGCCAGCAGCTCACCCGGGACAGGGGGGTTCGGCGAGCAGTACTTC
TRBV6-5	TRBD2	TRBJ2-7	-	CASNSRAGAEQYF	TGTGCCAGTAATAGTCGGGCGGGAGCCGAGCAGTACTTC
TRBV5-6	-	TRBJ1-3	-	CASSLPGSGNTIYF	TGTGCCAGCAGCTTGCCCGGCTCTGGAAACACCATATATTTT
TRBV24-1	-	TRBJ1-1	-	CATSDFTGTEMNTEAFF	TGTGCCACCAGTGATTTCACAGGGACGGAGATGAACACTGAAGCTTTCTTT
TRBV5-1	-	TRBJ1-4	-	CASSLDGLNEKLFF	TGCGCCAGCAGCTTAGACGGACTTAATGAAAAACTGTTTTTT
TRBV20-1	-	TRBJ1-3	few	CSASGGLGGNTIYF	TGCAGTGCTAGTGGGGGGCTGGGTGGAAACACCATATATTTT
TRBV5-1	-	TRBJ2-6	once	CASSLGQATSGANVLTF	TGCGCCAGCAGCTTGGGACAGGCGACGTCTGGGGCCAACGTCCTGACTTTC
TRBV30	TRBD2	TRBJ2-3	-	CAWRPSGRGGTQYF	TGTGCCTGGAGGCCCAGCGGGAGGGGAGGTACGCAGTATTTT
TRBV6-6	TRBD1	TRBJ1-5	-	CASSPRTGNQPQHF	TGTGCCAGCAGTCCCCGGACAGGTAATCAGCCCCAGCATTTT
TRBV9	-	TRBJ2-7	-	CASSVAGTPVDEQYF	TGTGCCAGCAGCGTAGCGGGAACCCCCGTGGACGAGCAGTACTTC
TRBV18	-	TRBJ2-3	few	CASSPGTDTQYF	TGTGCCAGCTCACCCGGGACAGATACGCAGTATTTT
TRBV29-1	TRBD1	TRBJ2-3	-	CSVPWDRGSDTQYF	TGCAGCGTACCCTGGGACAGGGGGTCAGATACGCAGTATTTT
TRBV7-3	-	TRBJ1-2	-	CASSPNTGYGYTF	TGTGCCAGCAGCCCGAATACAGGGTATGGCTACACCTTC
TRBV28	TRBD2	TRBJ2-1	-	CASSPRTSGVYNEQFF	TGTGCCAGCAGCCCCCGGACTAGCGGAGTTTACAATGAGCAGTTCTTC
TRBV7-9	TRBD2	TRBJ2-1	-	CALTGGYNEQFF	TGTGCCCTAACGGGGGGCTACAATGAGCAGTTCTTC
TRBV5-1	-	TRBJ1-1	-	CASSLAMTRPEGEAFF	TGCGCCAGCAGCTTGGCAATGACACGACCGGAGGGTGAAGCTTTCTTT